Each of the 26 T cell receptor beta chains below was sequenced from the same sample in a study of blood T cell repertoires in COVID-19. The data were produced by immunoSEQ multiplex PCR, yet TCRdb's version contains in-frame clones alone and is incomplete. The data show about 200,000 clones, just under 85% seen once. Sequences were obtained from peripheral blood. These receptor sequences come from a woman aged 50 to 65 with active or convalescent COVID-19.

The chain employs TRBV25-1 and TRBJ1-2, with D possibly being TRBD1 (6 bases). CDR3 length: 14 amino acids. The germline V gene has CDR1 MGHDK and CDR2 SYGVNS. The V end was cut by 6 bases, the J end by 4 bases, with 15 bases between. For the CDR3, the DNA is TGTGCCAGCAGGCCCCTAGGGGACATCTATGGCTACACCTTC. This sequence encodes CASRPLGDIYGYTF.

The chain couples TRBV12-3 or TRBV12-4 to TRBJ1-2, with D unresolved. CDR3 length: 13 residues. V lost 6 bases and J lost 2, with 10 bases in between. In nucleotides, the CDR3 is TGTGCCAGCAGCGTTGGTCGGAACTATGGCTACACCTTC. It codes for CASSVGRNYGYTF.

This chain links TRBV19 with TRBJ1-4, with 7 positions matching TRBD1. Germline assignment: CDR1 LNHDA and CDR2 SQIVND (reference sequence). This CDR3 contains 14 residues. J lost 4 bases, V lost 6 bases, and 5 bases had no gene match. CDR3 sequence reads: CASSSTGSNEKLFF. CDR3 sequence (DNA): TGTGCCAGTAGCTCGACAGGGAGTAATGAAAAACTGTTTTTT.

The table lists this clone with a few counts. The chain has TRBV2 and TRBJ2-1; TRBD2 is a possible D gene (5 bases). This CDR3 has 14 amino acids. Germline CDR1 SNHLY, CDR2 FYNNEI. With 1 base removed from V and 6 bases from J, the gap between germline ends came to 10 bases. CDR3 in amino acids: CASSEGGISNEQFF. In nucleotides, the CDR3 is TGTGCCAGCAGTGAAGGAGGGATCAGCAATGAGCAGTTCTTC.

The chain's CDR3 is CASSVSGSEYEQYF. CDR3 nucleotide sequence: TGTGCCAGCAGCGTCAGCGGGAGCGAATACGAGCAGTACTTC. The chain is built from TRBV9 and TRBJ2-7, with TRBD2 matching over 8 bases. Per germline, CDR1 SGDLS and CDR2 YYNGEE. This CDR3 spans 14 amino acids. V trimming: 2 bases; J trimming: 4 bases; junction bases outside the gene matches: 5.

CDR3 loop: CAIGTSGGNEQFF. CDR3 nucleotides: TGTGCCATCGGGACTAGCGGGGGTAATGAGCAGTTCTTC. The rearrangement links TRBV6-5 to TRBJ2-1; 14 nucleotides match TRBD2. J was trimmed by 7 bases and V by 10 bases; bases with no gene match: 3. CDR1 MNHEY and CDR2 SVGAGI come from the germline V gene. The CDR3 sequence is 13 residues long.

The chain links TRBV5-4 to TRBJ2-5, with a tentative D call TRBD2 (6 bases). The CDR3 has 12 residues. Trimming took off 4 bases at V and 5 bases at J, with 9 bases between the two ends. From germline, CDR1 is SGHNT and CDR2 YYREEE (reference sequence). CDR3 sequence reads: CASSSGGETQYF. The CDR3 region has the DNA TGTGCCAGCAGCAGCGGAGGGGAGACCCAGTACTTC.

The gene calls are TRBV15 and TRBJ1-4; 9 bases are a match to TRBD1. This CDR3 is built from 15 residues. V dropped 4 bases and J dropped 8; count of bases not matched to a gene: 8. Germline V gene lookup returns CDR1 LNHNV and CDR2 YYDKDF (reference sequence). The CDR3 DNA reads as TGTGCCACCAGCAATTCGGAAACAGGGGGCGAAAAACTGTTTTTT. Translation gives CATSNSETGGEKLFF.

The chain combines TRBV4-1 with TRBJ1-3; maybe TRBD1 (5 bases). The CDR3 length is 12 residues. V was shortened by 4 bases and J by 15 bases, with 16 bases between the two germline ends. CDR1 is MGHRA, CDR2 YSYEKL, per germline. CDR3 in DNA: TGCGCCAGCAGCCTTCCCCGGGGGAGAAGATATTTT. This gives the protein CASSLPRGRRYF.

The gene calls are TRBV5-6 and TRBJ2-1; TRBD2 matches at 12 bases. The V gene's germline CDR1 is SGHDT and CDR2 YYEEEE. The J segment lost 4 bases and the V segment lost 2 bases, leaving 10 bases of the junction unmatched. The CDR3 extends over 18 amino acids. CDR3 region: CASSFLSLTSGGYNEQFF. DNA for the CDR3: TGTGCCAGCAGCTTCCTAAGCCTGACTAGCGGGGGTTACAATGAGCAGTTCTTC.

The chain recombines TRBV28 with TRBJ2-2; 8 positions agree with TRBD1. The J segment lost 5 bases and the V segment lost 4 bases, leaving 9 bases of the junction unmatched. CDR1 and CDR2 (germline): MDHEN, SYDVKM. The CDR3 runs 16 residues. The CDR3 reads CASSSGGAYDTGELFF. As DNA, the CDR3 is TGTGCCAGCAGTTCAGGGGGCGCTTATGATACCGGGGAGCTGTTTTTT.

This chain links TRBV5-1 with TRBJ2-7; 10 bases agree with TRBD1. The length of the CDR3 is 16 residues. Germline-derived CDR1 and CDR2 are SGHRS and YFSETQ. With 3 bases clipped from V and 2 bases from J, the junction kept 8 bases outside the gene matches. In nucleotides, the CDR3 is TGCGCCAGCAGCTCCGGCGGGACAGGGGACCCCTACGAGCAGTACGTC. It translates to CASSSGGTGDPYEQYV.

CDR3 in amino acids: CASSGDRGKAEAFF. DNA for the CDR3: TGTGCCAGCAGCGGGGACAGGGGGAAGGCTGAAGCTTTCTTT. The gene calls are TRBV5-6 and TRBJ1-1; 11 nucleotides line up with TRBD1. In germline, CDR1 is SGHDT, CDR2 YYEEEE. V gave up 4 bases and J gave up 6 bases; unmatched junction bases: 5. CDR3 size: 14 residues.

The chain's CDR3 is CASSRSGTENQPQHF. The CDR3 DNA follows: TGTGCCAGCTCCCGTTCCGGGACAGAGAATCAGCCCCAGCATTTT. The genes are TRBV18 and TRBJ1-5; 7 positions match TRBD1. With V trimmed by 6 bases and J by 4 bases, 9 bases remained unmatched. This CDR3 is built from 15 residues. The V gene's germline CDR1 is KGHSH and CDR2 LQKENI.

CDR3 DNA sequence: TGTGCCTGGAGTAATCCGACAGGCGGCAATCAGCCCCAGCATTTT. Translation: CAWSNPTGGNQPQHF. This sequence joins TRBV30 and TRBJ1-5, with D possibly matching TRBD1 (6 bases). Germline V gene data show CDR1 as GTSNPN and CDR2 as SVGIG (reference sequence). This CDR3 spans 15 amino acids. V was clipped by 2 bases and J by 2 bases, with 13 bases between them. The full variable domain, with the rest looked up from reference TRBV30 and TRBJ1-5, is SQTIHQWPATLVQPVGSPLSLECTVEGTSNPNLYWYRQAAGRGLQLLFYSVGIGQISSEVPQNLSASRPQDRQFILSSKKLLLSDSGFYLCAWSNPTGGNQPQHFGDGTRLSIL.

V gene TRBV2 combines with J gene TRBJ1-5; no firm D call. Germline V gene data show CDR1 as SNHLY and CDR2 as FYNNEI. This CDR3 is built from 15 residues. The V end was cut by 6 bases, the J end by 2 bases, with 14 bases between. The CDR3 region is CASSVSGIGNQPQHF. The DNA for the CDR3 is TGTGCCAGCAGCGTTTCGGGGATTGGCAATCAGCCCCAGCATTTT. Drawing the rest from reference TRBV2 and TRBJ1-5, the complete variable domain is EPEVTQTPSHQVTQMGQEVILRCVPISNHLYFYWYRQILGQKVEFLVSFYNNEISEKSEIFDDQFSVERPDGSNFTLKIRSTKLEDSAMYFCASSVSGIGNQPQHFGDGTRLSIL.

CDR3 protein: CASSPRDRRVYEQYV. In nucleotides, the CDR3 is TGTGCCAGCAGTCCGCGGGATCGCAGGGTCTACGAGCAGTACGTC. J is TRBJ2-7 and V is TRBV6-5; D may be TRBD2 (6 bases). The CDR3 totals 15 residues. Germline V gene data show CDR1 as MNHEY and CDR2 as SVGAGI. Trimming took 5 bases from V and 3 from J, leaving 17 bases between them.

The table lists this clone with a few counts. The chain joins TRBV28 to TRBJ1-5; D is uncertain. The germline CDR1 and CDR2 sequences are MDHEN and SYDVKM. The CDR3 totals 15 residues. V was clipped by 3 bases and J by 6 bases, with 15 bases between them. The CDR3 region has the DNA TGTGCCAGCAGTTTCCTGGCAGCGGGCGGTCAGCCCCAGCATTTT. It specifies CASSFLAAGGQPQHF.

The J gene is TRBJ1-5, the V gene TRBV30, with D possibly matching TRBD1 (5 bases). Per germline, CDR1 GTSNPN and CDR2 SVGIG (reference sequence). The CDR3 extends over 13 amino acids. The V end was cut by 5 bases, the J end by 1 base, with 9 bases between. The CDR3 sequence: CAWGRQSNQPQHF. CDR3 coding DNA: TGTGCCTGGGGAAGACAGAGCAATCAGCCCCAGCATTTT.

This chain joins TRBV18 and TRBJ1-1, with a weak D call TRBD1 (5 bases). This CDR3 has 15 amino acids. V was shortened by 3 bases and J by 2 bases, with 13 bases between the two germline ends. Germline values: CDR1 KGHSH, CDR2 LQKENI. CDR3 nucleotide sequence: TGTGCCAGCTCACCCCCGAGCAGGGAAAACACTGAAGCTTTCTTT. Protein: CASSPPSRENTEAFF.

The V call is TRBV28, the J call TRBJ1-2; D remains ambiguous. Per germline, CDR1 MDHEN and CDR2 SYDVKM. This CDR3 contains 16 residues. Trimming took off 3 bases at V and 7 bases at J, with 21 bases between the two ends. CDR3: CASSFSEVETWGGYTF. DNA for the CDR3: TGTGCCAGCAGTTTTTCGGAGGTCGAGACTTGGGGTGGCTACACCTTC.

The chain uses TRBV2 and TRBJ2-2; D remains unclear. The CDR3 has 14 amino acids. CDR1 is SNHLY and CDR2 is FYNNEI in the germline V gene. Trimming shortened V by 11 bases and J by 2 bases, and 15 bases separated the two germline ends. Written as DNA, the CDR3 is TGTGCCTGCTCGAGGCAGCCCAACACCGGGGAGCTGTTTTTT. Translation gives CACSRQPNTGELFF.

The V call is TRBV21-1, the J call TRBJ2-3; the table's D call, TRBD1, has no DNA check behind it. TRBV21-1 is a documented pseudogene. CDR3 length equals 14 residues. CDR3 region: CASSKGSGPDTQYF. CDR3 coding DNA: TGTGCCAGCAGCAAAGGGTCAGGGCCAGATACGCAGTATTTT.

This chain uses TRBV28 with TRBJ2-1; D gene uncertain. Trimming left V 3 bases short and J 8 bases short, with 17 bases between. Looked up from germline, CDR1 is MDHEN and CDR2 is SYDVKM. The CDR3 length is 15 residues. The DNA for the CDR3 is TGTGCCAGCAGTTTCGTCCGCGAGGTCGGCTATGAGCAGTTCTTC. Amino acid sequence: CASSFVREVGYEQFF.

This rearrangement joins TRBV5-1 to TRBJ1-1; 7 bases map to TRBD1. V shed 4 bases and J 1 base; nucleotides not matched to a gene: 4. The CDR3 spans 14 residues. Germline V lookup: CDR1 SGHRS, CDR2 YFSETQ. This CDR3 reads CASSRRQGNTEAFF. The DNA for the CDR3 is TGCGCCAGCAGCCGGCGACAGGGGAACACTGAAGCTTTCTTT. Together with reference TRBV5-1 and TRBJ1-1, the CDR3 gives the full variable domain: KAGVTQTPRYLIKTRGQQVTLSCSPISGHRSVSWYQQTPGQGLQFLFEYFSETQRNKGNFPGRFSGRQFSNSRSEMNVSTLELGDSALYLCASSRRQGNTEAFFGQGTRLTVV.

This chain joins TRBV9 and TRBJ2-3, with a tentative D call TRBD1 (7 bases). The CDR3 has 14 amino acids. Trimming shortened V by 7 bases and J by 1 base, and 13 bases separated the two germline ends. Germline V lookup: CDR1 SGDLS, CDR2 YYNGEE. The CDR3 is CASSGGGGTDTQYF. The DNA of the CDR3 is TGTGCCAGCTCCGGAGGGGGCGGCACAGATACGCAGTATTTT.